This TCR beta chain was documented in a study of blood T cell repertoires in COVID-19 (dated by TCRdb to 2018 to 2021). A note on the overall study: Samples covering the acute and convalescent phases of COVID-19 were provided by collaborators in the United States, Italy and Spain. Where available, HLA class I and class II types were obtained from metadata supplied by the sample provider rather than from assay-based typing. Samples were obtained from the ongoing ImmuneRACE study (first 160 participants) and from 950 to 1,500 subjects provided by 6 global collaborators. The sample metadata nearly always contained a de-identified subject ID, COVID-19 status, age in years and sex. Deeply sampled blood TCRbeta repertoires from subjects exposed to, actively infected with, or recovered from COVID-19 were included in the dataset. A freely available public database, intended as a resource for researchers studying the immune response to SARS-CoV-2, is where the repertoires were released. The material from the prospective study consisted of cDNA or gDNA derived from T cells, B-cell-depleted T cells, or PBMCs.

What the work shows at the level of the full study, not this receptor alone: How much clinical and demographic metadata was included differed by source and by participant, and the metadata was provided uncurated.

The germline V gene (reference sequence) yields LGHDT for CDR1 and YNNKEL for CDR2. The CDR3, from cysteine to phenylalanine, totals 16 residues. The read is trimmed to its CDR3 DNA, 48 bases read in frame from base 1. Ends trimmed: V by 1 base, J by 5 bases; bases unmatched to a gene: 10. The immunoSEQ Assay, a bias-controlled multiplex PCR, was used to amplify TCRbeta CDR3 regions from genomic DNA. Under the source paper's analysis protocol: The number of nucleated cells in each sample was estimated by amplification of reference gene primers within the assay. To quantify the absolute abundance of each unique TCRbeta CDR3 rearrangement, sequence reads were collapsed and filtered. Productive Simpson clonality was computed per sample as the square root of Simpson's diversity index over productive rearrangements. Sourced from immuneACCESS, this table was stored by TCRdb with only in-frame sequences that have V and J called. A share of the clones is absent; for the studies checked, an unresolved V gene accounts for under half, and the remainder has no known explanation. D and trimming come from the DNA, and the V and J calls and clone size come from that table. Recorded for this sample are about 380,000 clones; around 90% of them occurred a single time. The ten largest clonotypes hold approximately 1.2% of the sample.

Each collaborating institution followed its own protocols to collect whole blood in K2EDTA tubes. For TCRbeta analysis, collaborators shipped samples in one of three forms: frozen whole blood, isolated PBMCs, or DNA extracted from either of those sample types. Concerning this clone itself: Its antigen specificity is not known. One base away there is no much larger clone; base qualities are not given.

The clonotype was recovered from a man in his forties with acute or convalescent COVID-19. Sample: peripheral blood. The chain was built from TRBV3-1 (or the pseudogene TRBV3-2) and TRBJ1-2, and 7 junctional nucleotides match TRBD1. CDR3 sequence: CASSQGSGTDRYGYTF. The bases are TGTGCCAGCAGCCAAGGTTCTGGGACAGACAGGTATGGCTACACCTTC.